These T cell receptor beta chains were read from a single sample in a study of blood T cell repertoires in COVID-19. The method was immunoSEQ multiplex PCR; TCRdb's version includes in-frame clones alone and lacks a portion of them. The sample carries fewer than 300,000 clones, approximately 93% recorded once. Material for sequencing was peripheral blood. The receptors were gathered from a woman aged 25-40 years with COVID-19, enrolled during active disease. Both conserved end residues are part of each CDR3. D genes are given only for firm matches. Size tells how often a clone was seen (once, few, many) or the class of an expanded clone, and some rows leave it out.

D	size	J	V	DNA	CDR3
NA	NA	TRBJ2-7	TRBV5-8	TGTGCCAGCAGGATAACAGGGGGGGGCGAGCAGTACTTC	CASRITGGGEQYF
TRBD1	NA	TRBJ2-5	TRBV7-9	TGTGCCAGCAGCTTATTTGGGCAGGGGGTAGGAGAGACCCAGTACTTC	CASSLFGQGVGETQYF
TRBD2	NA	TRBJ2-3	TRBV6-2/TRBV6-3	TGTGCCAGCAGTTACTCCGGAGGGAGGGCAAATACGCAGTATTTT	CASSYSGGRANTQYF
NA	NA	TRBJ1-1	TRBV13	TGTGCCAGCAGCTTACTCCGGGGAGCCATGAACACTGAAGCTTTCTTT	CASSLLRGAMNTEAFF
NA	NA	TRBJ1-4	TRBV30	TGTGCCTGGAGGGGCGCAACTAATGAAAAACTGTTTTTT	CAWRGATNEKLFF
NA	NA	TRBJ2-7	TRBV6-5	TGTGCCAGCAGTCCGGGGAGCTCCTACGAGCAGTACTTC	CASSPGSSYEQYF
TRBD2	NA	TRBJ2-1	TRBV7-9	TGTGCCAGCAGCTTAGGACTGGGGACTAGCGGGAGTTTGAATGAGCAGTTCTTC	CASSLGLGTSGSLNEQFF
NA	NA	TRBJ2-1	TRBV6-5	TGTGCCAGCAGGTACCAGGGGGGTGAGCAGTTCTTC	CASRYQGGEQFF
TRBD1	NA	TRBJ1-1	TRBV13	TGTGCCAGCAGCTTTTGGACAGGGGGCAAGGTTGAAGCTTTCTTT	CASSFWTGGKVEAFF
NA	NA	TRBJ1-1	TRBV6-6	TGTGCCAGCAGTTACCGCAGGGAATATGATGCTTTCTTT	CASSYRREYDAFF
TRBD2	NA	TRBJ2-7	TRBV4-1	TGCGCCAGCAGCCAAACTAGCGGGGGCGTCTACGAGCAGTACTTC	CASSQTSGGVYEQYF
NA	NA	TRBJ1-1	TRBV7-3	TGTGCCAGCAGCTTTACAGGAAACACTGAAGCTTTCTTT	CASSFTGNTEAFF
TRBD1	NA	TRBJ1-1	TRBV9	TGTGCCAGCAGCGTAGGACAGGGAACTGAAGCTTTCTTT	CASSVGQGTEAFF
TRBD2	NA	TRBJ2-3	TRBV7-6	TGTGCCAGCAGCTTAGGGGGGGGTCCCACAGATACGCAGTATTTT	CASSLGGGPTDTQYF
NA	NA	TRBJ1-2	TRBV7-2	TGTGCCAGCAGCGCATATACCCCGTCGGTAGGCTACACCTTC	CASSAYTPSVGYTF
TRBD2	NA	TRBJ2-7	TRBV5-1	TGCGCCAGCAGGGCACGACTAGCGGGCCACTACGAGCAGTACTTC	CASRARLAGHYEQYF
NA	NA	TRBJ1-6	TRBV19	TGTGCCAGTAGTCCCGGACAGATACCCTATATCGGTTCACCCCTCCACTTT	CASSPGQIPYIGSPLHF
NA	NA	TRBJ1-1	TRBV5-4	TGTGCCAGCAGCTTGCCTGGACTGCTGAACACTGAAGCTTTCTTT	CASSLPGLLNTEAFF
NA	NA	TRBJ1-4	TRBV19	TGTGCCAGTAGTTCCTCCTCTAGGACAATCGGGGGAAAACTGTTTTTT	CASSSSSRTIGGKLFF
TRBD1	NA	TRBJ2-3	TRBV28	TGTGCCAGTCTACGTGGGACAGGGGCCACAGATACGCAGTATTTT	CASLRGTGATDTQYF
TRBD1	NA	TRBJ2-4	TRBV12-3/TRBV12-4	TGTGCCAGCAGTTGGGACAGGGGTGACATTCAGTACTTC	CASSWDRGDIQYF
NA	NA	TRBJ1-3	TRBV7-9	TGTGCCAGCAGTCTCGACACGAGCTCTGGAAACACCATATATTTT	CASSLDTSSGNTIYF
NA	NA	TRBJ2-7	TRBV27	TGTGCCAGCAGTTTAGACAGGCACTCCTACGAGCAGTACTTC	CASSLDRHSYEQYF
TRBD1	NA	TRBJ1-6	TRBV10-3	TGTGCCATCAGTGAGCGGGACAGGGGAAATTCACCCCTCCACTTT	CAISERDRGNSPLHF
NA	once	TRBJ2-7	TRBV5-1	TGCGCCAGCAGCCGCACAGGAGACTACGAGCAGTACTTC	CASSRTGDYEQYF
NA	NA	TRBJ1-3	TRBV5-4	TGTGCCAGCAGCTTGGGACAGTTTGACACCATATATTTT	CASSLGQFDTIYF
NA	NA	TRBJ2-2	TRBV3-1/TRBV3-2	TGTGCCAGCAGGTCAGGGTACACCGGGGAGCTGTTTTTT	CASRSGYTGELFF
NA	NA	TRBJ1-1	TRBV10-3	TGTGCCATCAGTGATTGGGTTGAGGAGAAAGCTTTCTTT	CAISDWVEEKAFF
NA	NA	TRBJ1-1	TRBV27	TGTGCCAGCAGTTTAGGCATGCGGACTGAAGCTTTCTTT	CASSLGMRTEAFF
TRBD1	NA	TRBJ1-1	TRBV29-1	TGCAGCGCTTCGACAGGGGACTACACTGAAGCTTTCTTT	CSASTGDYTEAFF
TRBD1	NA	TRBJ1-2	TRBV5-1	TGCGCCAGCGGACAGGGGGACAACTATGGCTACACCTTC	CASGQGDNYGYTF
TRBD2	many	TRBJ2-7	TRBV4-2	TGTGCCAGCAGCCAAAACGGGATGACTAGCGGGAGCTACGAGCAGTACTTC	CASSQNGMTSGSYEQYF
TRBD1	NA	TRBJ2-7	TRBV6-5	TGTGCCAGCAGCCACGACCAGGGGGTTAGCAACGAGCAGTACTTC	CASSHDQGVSNEQYF
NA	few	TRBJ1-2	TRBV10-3	TGTGCCATCAGTGAGTCGAGGATACGGGACAAAGGAATCCCTCTACACTTC	CAISESRIRDKGIPLHF
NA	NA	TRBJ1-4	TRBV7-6	TGTGCCAGCAGCTTAAATGAGTTTAATGAAAAACTGTTTTTT	CASSLNEFNEKLFF
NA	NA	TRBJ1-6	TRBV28	TGTGCCAGCAAGGTTCCGGGACAAGGAGCCCTCCACTTT	CASKVPGQGALHF
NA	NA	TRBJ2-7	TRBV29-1	TGCAGCGTTGCCCCAGATTTAAATCCCAACGAGCAGTACTTC	CSVAPDLNPNEQYF
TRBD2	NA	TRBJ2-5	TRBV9	TGTGCCAGCAGCTATCCTAGCGGGACTAACTCCGGGACCCAGTACTTC	CASSYPSGTNSGTQYF
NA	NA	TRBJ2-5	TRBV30	TGTGCCTGGAGTGTTGGAGGGGGCGCAGGAGAGACCCAGTACTTC	CAWSVGGGAGETQYF
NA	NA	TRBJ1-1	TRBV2	TGTGCCAGCAGGGAACAGGTTTCCACTGAAGCTTTCTTT	CASREQVSTEAFF
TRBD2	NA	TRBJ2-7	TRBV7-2	TGTGCCAGCAGCCCTCACTCCGGGACTAGCTCCTACGAGCAGTACTTC	CASSPHSGTSSYEQYF
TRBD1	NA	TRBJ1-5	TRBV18	TGTGCCAGCTCACCATTTCAGGGGGTAGGACAGCCCCAGCATTTT	CASSPFQGVGQPQHF
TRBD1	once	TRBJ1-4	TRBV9	TGTGCCAGCAGCCCTCGGACAGGGGGCGCACAGTCGGATTATGAAAAACTGTTTTTT	CASSPRTGGAQSDYEKLFF
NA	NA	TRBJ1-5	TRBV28	TGTGCCAGCAGTCTTCCCCTCACTGATCAGCCCCAGCATTTT	CASSLPLTDQPQHF
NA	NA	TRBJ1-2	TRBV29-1	TGCAGCGTTGAAGGGGGCGGCTATGGCTACACCTTC	CSVEGGGYGYTF
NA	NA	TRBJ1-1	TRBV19	TGTGCCAGTAGTATGACACCGAACACTGAAGCTTTCTTT	CASSMTPNTEAFF
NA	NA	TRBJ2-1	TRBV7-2	TGTGCCAGCAGCTCAATTCGTCGCGGGGTCTCCTACAATGAGCAGTTCTTC	CASSSIRRGVSYNEQFF
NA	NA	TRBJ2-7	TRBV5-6	TGTGCCAGCAGCTTGGGCTTTAGCTCCTACGAGCAGTACTTC	CASSLGFSSYEQYF
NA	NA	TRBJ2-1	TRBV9	TGTGCCAGCAGCGTAGAACTATCGAGTGAGCAGTTCTTC	CASSVELSSEQFF
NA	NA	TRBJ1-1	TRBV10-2	TGCGCCAGCAGTCGGAACCGGGGGGCTAACGTTTTCTTT	CASSRNRGANVFF
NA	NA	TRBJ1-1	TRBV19	TGTGCCAGTAATACACAGGGAACTGAAGCTTTCTTT	CASNTQGTEAFF
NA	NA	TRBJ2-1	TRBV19	TGTGCCAGTAGTACTCGGTGGGGACAAGAGCAGTTCTTC	CASSTRWGQEQFF
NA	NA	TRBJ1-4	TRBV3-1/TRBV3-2	TGTGCCAGCAGCCTCCGACAGTTACTTCATGAAAAACTGTTTTTT	CASSLRQLLHEKLFF
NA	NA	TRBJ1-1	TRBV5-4	TGTGCCAGCAGCGGGCCAGGGGAGACTGAAGCTTTCTTT	CASSGPGETEAFF
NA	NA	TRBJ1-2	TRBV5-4	TGTGCCAGCAGCTTGGGCAGGGGAAACTATGGCTACACCTTC	CASSLGRGNYGYTF
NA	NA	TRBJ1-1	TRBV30	TGTGCCTGGGATATGGGCATGAACACTGAAGCTTTCTTT	CAWDMGMNTEAFF